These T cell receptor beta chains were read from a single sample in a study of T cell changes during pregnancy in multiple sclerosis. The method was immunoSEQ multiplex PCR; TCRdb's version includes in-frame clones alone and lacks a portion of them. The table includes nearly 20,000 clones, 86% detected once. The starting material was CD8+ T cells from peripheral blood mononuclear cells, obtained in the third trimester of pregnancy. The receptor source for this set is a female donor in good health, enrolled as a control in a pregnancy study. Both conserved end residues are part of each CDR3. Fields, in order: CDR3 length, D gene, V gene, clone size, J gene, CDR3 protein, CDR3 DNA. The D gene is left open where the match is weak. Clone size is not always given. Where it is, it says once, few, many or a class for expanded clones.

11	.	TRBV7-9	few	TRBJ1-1	CASRADTEAFF	TGTGCCAGCAGGGCGGACACTGAAGCTTTCTTT
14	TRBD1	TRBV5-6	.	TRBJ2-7	CASSSGQVPYEQYF	TGTGCCAGCAGCTCGGGACAGGTCCCCTACGAGCAGTACTTC
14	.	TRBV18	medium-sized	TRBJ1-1	CASSPWREDTEAFF	TGTGCCAGCTCACCCTGGCGGGAGGACACTGAAGCTTTCTTT
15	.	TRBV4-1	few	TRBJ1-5	CASSQARGSNQPQHF	TGCGCCAGCAGCCAAGCAAGGGGAAGCAATCAGCCCCAGCATTTT
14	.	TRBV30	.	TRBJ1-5	CAWRGGYSNQPQHF	TGTGCCTGGAGAGGGGGTTATAGCAATCAGCCCCAGCATTTT
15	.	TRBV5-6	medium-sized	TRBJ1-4	CASSLGTGPNEKLFF	TGTGCCAGCAGCTTGGGAACAGGGCCAAATGAAAAACTGTTTTTT
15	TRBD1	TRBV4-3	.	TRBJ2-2	CASSQRTGITGELFF	TGCGCCAGCAGCCAGAGGACAGGAATCACCGGGGAGCTGTTTTTT
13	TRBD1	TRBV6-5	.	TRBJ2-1	CATGTGDNNEQFF	TGTGCCACCGGGACAGGGGACAACAATGAGCAGTTCTTC
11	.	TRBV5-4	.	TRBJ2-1	CASSGGNEQFF	TGTGCCAGTTCGGGTGGCAATGAGCAGTTCTTC
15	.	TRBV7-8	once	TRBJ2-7	CASSLDRPSSYEQYF	TGTGCCAGCAGCTTAGACAGACCAAGCTCCTACGAGCAGTACTTC
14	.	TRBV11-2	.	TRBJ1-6	CASSRAGENSPLHF	TGTGCCAGCAGCCGGGCCGGGGAGAATTCACCCCTCCACTTT
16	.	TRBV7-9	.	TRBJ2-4	CASSLGGGTGTNIQYF	TGTGCCAGCAGCTTAGGAGGGGGTACAGGGACGAACATTCAGTACTTC
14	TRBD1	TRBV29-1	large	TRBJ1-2	CSVGQGDRSYGYTF	TGCAGCGTAGGACAGGGAGATCGTTCTTATGGCTACACCTTC
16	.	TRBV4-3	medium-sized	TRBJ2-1	CASSQRGGDPYNEQFF	TGCGCCAGCAGCCAAAGAGGGGGGGACCCTTACAATGAGCAGTTCTTC
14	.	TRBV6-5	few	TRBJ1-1	CASSYYVRGTEAFF	TGTGCCAGCAGTTACTATGTCAGGGGCACTGAAGCTTTCTTT
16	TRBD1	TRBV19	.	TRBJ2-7	CASSMVRDRGPYEQYF	TGTGCCAGTAGTATGGTCAGGGACAGGGGCCCCTACGAGCAGTACTTC
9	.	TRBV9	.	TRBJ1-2	CASINGYTF	TGTGCCAGCATCAATGGCTACACCTTC
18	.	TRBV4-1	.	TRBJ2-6	CASSQVGGARNGANVLTF	TGCGCCAGCAGCCAGGTGGGGGGAGCACGGAATGGGGCCAACGTCCTGACTTTC
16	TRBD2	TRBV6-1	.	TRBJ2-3	CASSQGPSGGSDTQYF	TGTGCCAGCAGTCAAGGACCTAGCGGGGGCTCGGATACGCAGTATTTT
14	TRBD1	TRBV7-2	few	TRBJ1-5	CASSLDRGGQPQHF	TGTGCCAGCAGCCTCGACAGGGGAGGCCAGCCCCAGCATTTT
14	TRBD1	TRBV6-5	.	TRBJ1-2	CASSAIDRVGGYTF	TGTGCCAGCAGTGCAATTGACAGGGTCGGTGGCTACACCTTC
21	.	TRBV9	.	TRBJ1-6	CASSPHRENGSMSIYNSPLHF	TGTGCCAGCAGCCCGCACAGGGAAAATGGGTCTATGTCAATCTATAATTCACCCCTCCACTTT
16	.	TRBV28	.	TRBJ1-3	CASSSRGGFYLDTIYF	TGTGCCAGCAGTTCCCGCGGGGGGTTTTATTTGGACACCATATATTTT
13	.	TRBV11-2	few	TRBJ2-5	CASTRTRQETQYF	TGTGCCAGCACACGGACAAGACAAGAGACCCAGTACTTC
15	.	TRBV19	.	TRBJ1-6	CASSIGANPNSPLHF	TGTGCCAGTAGTATAGGGGCGAATCCGAATTCACCCCTCCACTTT
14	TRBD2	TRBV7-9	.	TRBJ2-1	CASTGAGGPREQFF	TGTGCCAGCACTGGGGCGGGGGGGCCCAGGGAGCAGTTCTTC
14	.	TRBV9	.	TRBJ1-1	CASSPQGGQAEAFF	TGTGCCAGCAGCCCCCAGGGAGGGCAGGCTGAAGCTTTCTTT
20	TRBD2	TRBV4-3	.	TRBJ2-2	CASSRTLAGGFPANTGELFF	TGCGCCAGCAGCCGGACCCTAGCGGGGGGTTTCCCCGCGAACACCGGGGAGCTGTTTTTT
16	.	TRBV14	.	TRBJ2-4	CASSQTSGSAKNIQYF	TGTGCCAGCAGCCAAACCTCGGGTAGTGCGAAAAACATTCAGTACTTC
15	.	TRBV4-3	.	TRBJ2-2	CASSQGRAVVGELFF	TGCGCCAGCAGCCAAGGCAGGGCAGTCGTCGGGGAGCTGTTTTTT
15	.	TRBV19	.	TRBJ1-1	CASSPRTNLNTEAFF	TGTGCCAGTAGTCCCCGAACTAACCTGAACACTGAAGCTTTCTTT
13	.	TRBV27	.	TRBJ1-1	CASSLGRNTEAFF	TGTGCCAGCAGTTTAGGTAGGAACACTGAAGCTTTCTTT
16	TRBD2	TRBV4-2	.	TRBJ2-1	CASSQTQSGAYNEQFF	TGTGCCAGCAGCCAGACCCAGAGCGGGGCCTACAATGAGCAGTTCTTC
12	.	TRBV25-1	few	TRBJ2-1	CASTPGGHEQFF	TGTGCCAGCACCCCTGGGGGCCATGAGCAGTTCTTC
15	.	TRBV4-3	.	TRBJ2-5	CASSPRQGDQETQYF	TGCGCCAGCAGCCCCCGGCAGGGCGACCAAGAGACCCAGTACTTC
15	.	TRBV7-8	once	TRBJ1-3	CASSLWGDPGNTIYF	TGTGCCAGCAGCTTGTGGGGGGATCCTGGAAACACCATATATTTT
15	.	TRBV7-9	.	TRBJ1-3	CASRTTGPLGNTIYF	TGTGCCAGCAGGACCACAGGCCCTCTTGGAAACACCATATATTTT
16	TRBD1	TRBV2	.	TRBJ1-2	CASSAKGGQGAYGYTF	TGTGCCAGCAGTGCTAAGGGGGGACAGGGGGCATATGGCTACACCTTC
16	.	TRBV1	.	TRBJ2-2	CTSSHPQGANTGELFF	TGCACCAGCAGCCATCCACAGGGGGCGAACACCGGGGAGCTGTTTTTC
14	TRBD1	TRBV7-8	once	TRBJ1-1	CASTPRDRPAEAFF	TGTGCCAGCACCCCGCGGGACAGGCCCGCTGAAGCTTTCTTT
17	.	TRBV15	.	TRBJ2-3	CATSRDWTPISGDTQYF	TGTGCCACCAGCAGAGACTGGACACCTATTTCGGGAGATACGCAGTATTTT
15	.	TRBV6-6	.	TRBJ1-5	CASSPVRIEYQPQHF	TGTGCCAGCAGCCCGGTCCGAATAGAATATCAGCCCCAGCATTTT
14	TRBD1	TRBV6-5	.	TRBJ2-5	CASQHRGRRETQYF	TGTGCCTCTCAGCACAGGGGGCGTCGGGAGACCCAGTACTTC
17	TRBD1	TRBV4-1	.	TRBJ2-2	CASSHYQGGGNTGELFF	TGCGCCAGCAGCCACTACCAAGGGGGCGGGAACACCGGGGAGCTGTTTTTT
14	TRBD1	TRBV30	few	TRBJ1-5	CAWSPGQGNQPQHF	TGTGCCTGGAGCCCAGGACAGGGGAATCAGCCCCAGCATTTT
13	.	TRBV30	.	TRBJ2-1	CAWSAGLYNEQFF	TGTGCCTGGAGTGCAGGACTCTACAATGAGCAGTTCTTC
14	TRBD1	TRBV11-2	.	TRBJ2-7	CATHSGQGMGEQYF	TGTGCCACCCACTCGGGACAGGGTATGGGGGAGCAGTACTTC
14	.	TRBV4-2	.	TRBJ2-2	CASSQGIDTGELFF	TGTGCCAGCAGCCAAGGCATAGACACCGGGGAGCTGTTTTTT
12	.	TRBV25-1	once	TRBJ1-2	CASSGRDYGYTF	TGTGCCAGCAGTGGCCGGGACTATGGCTACACCTTC
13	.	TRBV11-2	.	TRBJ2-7	CASSFAPGYEQYF	TGTGCCAGCAGCTTTGCCCCGGGCTACGAGCAGTACTTC
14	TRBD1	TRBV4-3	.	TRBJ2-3	CASSHPGTADTQYF	TGCGCCAGCAGCCATCCCGGGACAGCAGATACGCAGTATTTT
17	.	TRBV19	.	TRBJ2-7	CASSIDLESPGVNEQYF	TGTGCCAGTAGTATAGATCTCGAGAGTCCAGGGGTGAATGAGCAGTACTTC
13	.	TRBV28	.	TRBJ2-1	CASSPTNYNEQFF	TGTGCCAGCAGTCCGACAAACTACAATGAGCAGTTCTTC
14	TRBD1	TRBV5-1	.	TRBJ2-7	CASSLGTGVYEQYF	TGCGCCAGCAGCTTGGGGACAGGAGTTTACGAGCAGTACTTC